Each of the 16 T cell receptor beta chains below was sequenced from the same sample in a study of T cell clonality in common variable immunodeficiency. The method was immunoSEQ multiplex PCR; TCRdb's version includes in-frame clones alone and lacks a portion of them. Listed for the sample are about 21,000 clones, none seen a single time. Points from the study as a whole: In common variable immunodeficiency, TCR beta chains reportedly carried fewer deletions and N-nucleotide insertions.

Their recognized antigens are unknown. The specimen sequenced was peripheral blood mononuclear cells. These receptor sequences come from a human donor with common variable immunodeficiency.

This clone was counted a few times. The read gets to within 3 residues of the CDR3 end, and the germline J gene fills in the rest. The genes are TRBV7-2 and TRBJ2-1; no firm D call. Trimming cost V 5 bases and J 1 base, with 6 bases left between them. Per germline, CDR1 SGHTA and CDR2 FQGNSA. The CDR3 contains 13 residues. CDR3 protein: CASSPRSYNEQFF. The CDR3 DNA, read in part, is TGTGCCAGCAGCCCCCGGTCCTACAATGAG. Together with reference TRBV7-2 and TRBJ2-1, the CDR3 gives the full variable domain: GAGVSQSPSNKVTEKGKDVELRCDPISGHTALYWYRQSLGQGLEFLIYFQGNSAPDKSGLPSDRFSAERTGGSVSTLTIQRTQQEDSAVYLCASSPRSYNEQFFGPGTRLTVL.

The CDR3 sequence: CASSPRTGRSDTQYF. CDR3 bases read: TGTGCCAGTAGTCCCAGGACAGGGCGCTCAGATACG. The V gene is TRBV19, the J gene TRBJ2-3, with TRBD1 matching 8 bases. Read coverage stops 3 residues before the CDR3 terminus; the germline J gene supplies the remainder. J lost 4 bases, V lost 5 bases, and 8 bases had no gene match. Germline V gene data show CDR1 as LNHDA and CDR2 as SQIVND (reference sequence). CDR3 size: 15 residues.

This clone was recorded a few times. Read data end 3 residues before the CDR3 end; the end is taken from the germline J gene. The chain recombines TRBV19 with TRBJ2-3, with 8 positions matching TRBD1. From germline, CDR1 is LNHDA and CDR2 SQIVND (reference sequence). The CDR3 has 18 residues. Trimming took 6 bases from V and 5 from J; bases not matched to a gene: 19. The part of the CDR3 DNA that was read is TGTGCCAGTAGACCAAGGACAGGGCTTCTTCGGGCAGAAGATACG. Protein: CASRPRTGLLRAEDT. In full, the CDR3 reads CASRPRTGLLRAEDTQYF.

With respect to this clone: Read coverage stops 3 residues before the CDR3 terminus; the germline J gene supplies the remainder. V gene TRBV7-9 combines with J gene TRBJ1-6; 11 bases agree with TRBD1. After removal of 5 bases from V and 9 bases from J, the junction contained 6 bases not matched to a gene. This CDR3 is built from 15 residues. Germline CDR1 is SEHNR and CDR2 is FQNEAQ (reference sequence). The CDR3 bases that were read are TGTGCCAGCAGCCCGCGGACAGGGGGCACTTCACCC. It yields the protein CASSPRTGGTSP. The complete CDR3 reads CASSPRTGGTSPLHF.

About this clone itself: The observed sequence ends 3 residues before the CDR3 terminus, with the missing tail filled in from the germline J gene. This chain connects TRBV19 to TRBJ2-2; TRBD1 agrees at 9 bases. The CDR3 covers 13 residues. Germline V gene data show CDR1 as LNHDA and CDR2 as SQIVND (reference sequence). V dropped 9 bases and J dropped 4; count of bases not matched to a gene: 3. CDR3 sequence reads: CASDRGVTGELFF. Partial CDR3 DNA: TGTGCCAGCGACAGGGGGGTCACCGGGGAG.

Only a few counts were recorded for this clone. Read sequence stops 3 residues before the CDR3 end, and the germline J gene provides the missing end. The chain employs TRBV6-1 and TRBJ1-2, with D possibly being TRBD1 (5 bases). The CDR3 has 14 residues. Trimming took 3 bases from V and 2 from J, leaving 10 bases between them. The germline CDR1 and CDR2 sequences are MNHNS and SASEGT. The CDR3 DNA, read in part, is TGTGCCAGCAGTGAGGGGGGAGCCAACTATGGC. It translates to CASSEGGANYG. The full CDR3 protein is CASSEGGANYGYTF.

This clone has just a few counts. The read ends 3 residues before the CDR3 terminus; that terminus is restored from the germline J gene. Other DNA sequences in the same sample also yield this CDR3. This chain connects TRBV7-9 to TRBJ2-5; D is uncertain. Trimming pared 1 base from V and 2 bases from J, leaving 5 bases between. In germline, CDR1 is SEHNR, CDR2 FQNEAQ (reference sequence). The CDR3 runs to 13 residues. The CDR3 sequence: CASSLGQQETQYF. The sequenced part of the CDR3 DNA is TGTGCCAGCAGCTTAGGGCAACAAGAGACC.

With respect to this clone: The observed sequence ends 3 residues before the CDR3 terminus, with the missing tail filled in from the germline J gene. This chain links TRBV6-2 or TRBV6-3 with TRBJ2-1; 7 nucleotides agree with TRBD2. V lost 10 bases to trimming and J lost 5 bases; unmatched junction nucleotides: 8. The CDR3 is 13 residues long. CDR1 is MNHEY and CDR2 is SVGEGT in the germline V gene. The part of the CDR3 DNA that was read is TGTGCCACCACCGGTCTAGCGGACAATGAG. Its translation: CATTGLADNE. The full CDR3 sequence reads CATTGLADNEQFF.

This clone was seen a handful of times. With the read ending 3 residues before the CDR3 end, the germline J gene is used to fill in that end. The rearrangement uses TRBV7-2 and TRBJ2-5, with D possibly matching TRBD2 (6 bases). The ends were cut back, 5 bases at V and 2 bases at J, with 12 bases in the middle. CDR1 is SGHTA and CDR2 is FQGNSA in the germline V gene. The CDR3 extends over 14 amino acids. CDR3: CASSTPDYQETQYF. CDR3 DNA (partial): TGTGCCAGCAGCACACCGGACTATCAAGAGACC.

Remarks on this clone: The read ends 3 residues early relative to the CDR3; the germline J gene fills the gap. The chain joins TRBV19 to TRBJ2-2; TRBD1 might be the D (6 bases). V lost 6 bases to trimming and J lost 4 bases, with 15 bases between them. CDR3 length: 15 amino acids. Germline V CDR1 and CDR2: LNHDA, SQIVND (reference sequence). The CDR3 bases that were read are TGTGCCAGTAGCCTTCTGGGGGCGAGCACCGGGGAG. Its protein product is CASSLLGASTGE. Given in full, the CDR3 is CASSLLGASTGELFF.

This clone has just a few counts. The read finishes 3 residues shy of the CDR3 end, and the germline J gene is used to complete it. V usage is TRBV7-2 and J usage is TRBJ2-1, with TRBD2 matching 9 bases. With V trimmed by 0 bases and J by 8 bases, 8 bases remained unmatched. The CDR3 has 16 amino acids. Germline V gene sequence: CDR1 SGHTA, CDR2 FQGNSA. The CDR3 protein is CASSLASAGGPDEQFF. Incomplete CDR3 DNA: TGTGCCAGCAGCTTAGCGTCCGCGGGAGGGCCTGATGAG. Drawing the rest from reference TRBV7-2 and TRBJ2-1, the complete variable domain is GAGVSQSPSNKVTEKGKDVELRCDPISGHTALYWYRQSLGQGLEFLIYFQGNSAPDKSGLPSDRFSAERTGGSVSTLTIQRTQQEDSAVYLCASSLASAGGPDEQFFGPGTRLTVL.

Points on this clone: With the read ending 3 residues before the CDR3 end, the germline J gene is used to fill in that end. The gene calls are TRBV30 and TRBJ2-5; D perhaps matches TRBD2 (6 bases). Germline CDR1 GTSNPN, CDR2 SVGIG (reference sequence). CDR3 length equals 13 residues. The V end was cut by 0 bases, the J end by 5 bases, with 10 bases between. CDR3 loop: CAWSVRAGETQYF. The DNA read from the CDR3 is TGTGCCTGGAGTGTACGGGCGGGGGAGACC.

This clone was found a few times. The CDR3 is cut off 3 residues early in the read; its end comes from the germline J gene. The chain is built from TRBV19 and TRBJ2-3, with a tentative D call TRBD1 (5 bases). In germline, CDR1 is LNHDA, CDR2 SQIVND (reference sequence). The CDR3 totals 16 residues. Trimming shortened V by 7 bases and J by 4 bases, and 21 bases separated the two germline ends. The CDR3 sequence: CASTMGLTSRADTQYF. The sequenced part of the CDR3 DNA is TGTGCCAGTACCATGGGTCTTACGAGCAGGGCAGATACG.

This clone was detected ten times or more. The CDR3 goes on 3 residues after the read ends, and that part is filled in from the germline J gene. The V gene is TRBV29-1, the J gene TRBJ1-2; TRBD1 might be the D (6 bases). This CDR3 comprises 12 residues. Germline V gene sequence: CDR1 SQVTM, CDR2 ANQGSEA. V was trimmed by 7 bases and J by 4 bases, leaving 13 bases between them. CDR3 bases read: TGCAGCGCAACGGACAGCCGCTATGGC. It translates to CSATDSRYG. The CDR3 reads in full as CSATDSRYGYTF.

The CDR3 bases that were read are TGTGCCAGCTCACCGGACAGATCCTTTAACTATGGC. This gives the protein CASSPDRSFNYG. The whole CDR3 reads CASSPDRSFNYGYTF. The chain joins TRBV18 to TRBJ1-2, with D possibly being TRBD1 (6 bases). The read ends 3 residues early relative to the CDR3; the germline J gene fills the gap. Trimming left V 3 bases short and J 1 base short, with 12 bases between. CDR3 length: 15 amino acids. CDR1 and CDR2 (germline): KGHSH, LQKENI. The whole variable domain, filled in from reference TRBV18 and TRBJ1-2, reads NAGVMQNPRHLVRRRGQEARLRCSPMKGHSHVYWYRQLPEEGLKFMVYLQKENIIDESGMPKERFSAEFPKEGPSILRIQQVVRGDSAAYFCASSPDRSFNYGYTFGSGTRLTVV.

Worth noting for this clone: The CDR3 end lies 3 residues beyond the end of the read and is filled in from the germline J gene. V is TRBV18 and J is TRBJ1-5, with D hard to call. The V gene's germline CDR1 is KGHSH and CDR2 LQKENI. This CDR3 has 15 residues. V shed 4 bases and J shed 0 bases, with 10 bases lying between them. Partial CDR3 DNA: TGTGCCAGCTCACATACAGAGGATAGCAATCAGCCC. Its translation is CASSHTEDSNQP. The whole CDR3 sequence is CASSHTEDSNQPQHF.